This TCR beta chain was identified in a study of cytomegalovirus exposure and HLA in healthy donors. Whole-study findings and limits: Follow-up analysis later connected one missense variant in DCLRE1C with trimming of TCR beta V- and J-genes. Overall, approximately 180 TCR beta chains were annotated as cytomegalovirus-associated.

Vbeta (60) and Jbeta (13) primers were used in the PCR. Only in-frame clones appear in the TCRdb table, and some are missing; sequencing was by immunoSEQ multiplex PCR. The sample shows 150,000 to 200,000 clones, 75% of them seen only once. V was pared by 5 bases and J by 2 bases, with 4 bases of the junction left unmatched. CDR1 is SGHTA, CDR2 FQGTGA, per germline. CDR3 length: 15 residues. For this clone: What it binds is unknown.

The chain combines TRBV7-3 with TRBJ2-7; the match to TRBD2 covers 12 bases. The sequenced sample consisted of PBMCs. This receptor was identified in a woman aged 40 to 55 in good health and CMV-seropositive. The CDR3 coding sequence is TGTGCCAGCAGCCTCGGGACTAGCGGGCCCTACGAGCAGTACTTC. Its translation: CASSLGTSGPYEQYF.